Following are 31 T cell receptor beta chains from one sample sequenced in a study of Ad26.COV2.S vaccination and SARS-CoV-2 variants. Treatment described: roughly 20 received Ad26.COV2.S at low or high dose, single or two shots; about five received placebo; per-sample allocation not given. Sample collection was performed on day 63 after the first vaccine or placebo injection. Only in-frame clones appear in the TCRdb table, and some are missing; sequencing was by immunoSEQ multiplex PCR. The sample consists of about 350,000 clones, about 87% of them appearing once. Sequencing used peripheral blood, obtained in a trial of Ad26.COV2.S vaccine versus placebo. These receptors were taken from a person aged 18-60 years who received the Ad26.COV2.S COVID-19 vaccine or a placebo.

The gene calls are TRBV25-1 and TRBJ2-2; TRBD2 aligns across 11 bases. Germline trimming cut 3 bases from V and 8 bases from J; bases unmatched to any gene: 11. The CDR3 consists of 17 residues. CDR1 is MGHDK, CDR2 SYGVNS, per germline. CDR3 DNA sequence: TGTGCCAGCAGTGAGTCTAGCGGGAGGCCCAAGGGAGGGGAGCTGTTTTTT. This sequence encodes CASSESSGRPKGGELFF.

The CDR3 here is CASSLDGDRGLSAKNIQYF. The CDR3 DNA reads TGTGCCAGCAGCTTAGATGGGGACAGGGGGTTATCAGCCAAAAACATTCAGTACTTC. V and J are TRBV7-2 and TRBJ2-4; TRBD1 aligns across 11 bases. The CDR3 has 19 amino acids. With 1 base clipped from V and 0 bases from J, the junction kept 8 bases outside the gene matches. Germline lookup yields CDR1 SGHTA and CDR2 FQGNSA. Full variable domain (rest looked up from reference TRBV7-2 and TRBJ2-4): GAGVSQSPSNKVTEKGKDVELRCDPISGHTALYWYRQSLGQGLEFLIYFQGNSAPDKSGLPSDRFSAERTGGSVSTLTIQRTQQEDSAVYLCASSLDGDRGLSAKNIQYFGAGTRLSVL.

The chain links TRBV4-3 to TRBJ1-1; D unresolved. CDR3 length: 11 residues. V lost 1 base and J lost 14, with 11 bases in between. Germline V lookup: CDR1 LGHNA, CDR2 YSLEER. In nucleotides, the CDR3 is TGCGCCAGCAGCCAAGGGCGCGTTGAATTCTTT. Translating it yields CASSQGRVEFF.

This chain uses TRBV11-2 with TRBJ1-2; 10 nucleotides align to TRBD1. This CDR3 is 14 amino acids long. Per germline, CDR1 SGHAT and CDR2 FQNNGV. V gave up 1 base and J gave up 7 bases; unmatched junction bases: 3. CDR3 residues: CASSLGGTGAGYTF. The CDR3 DNA is TGTGCCAGCAGCTTAGGGGGGACAGGGGCTGGCTACACCTTC.

The chain couples TRBV4-3 to TRBJ2-7; possibly TRBD2 for D (6 bases). Germline CDR1 reads LGHNA; CDR2 reads YSLEER. The CDR3 length is 11 residues. Deletions cut 3 bases from V and 8 bases from J, with 8 bases between. As DNA, the CDR3 is TGCGCCAGCAGCCATCGGGGGAAGCAGTACTTC. This codes for CASSHRGKQYF.

The J gene is TRBJ1-2, the V gene TRBV4-1; 8 bases fit TRBD1. The junction had 4 bases not matched to a gene; V was cut back by 3 bases and J by 4 bases. Germline V gives CDR1 MGHRA, CDR2 YSYEKL. The CDR3 covers 14 residues. DNA for the CDR3: TGCGCCAGCAGCCACGGGGACAGGAGCTATGGCTACACCTTC. Its translation: CASSHGDRSYGYTF.

The chain links TRBV29-1 to TRBJ2-7, with 9 bases that match TRBD1. The V gene's germline CDR1 is SQVTM and CDR2 ANQGSEA. CDR3 length: 14 amino acids. Trimming removed 6 bases from V and 5 bases from J; junction bases left unmatched: 11. CDR3 nucleotides: TGCAGCGTACGAGCCGGGACAGGGATCAACGAGCAGTACTTC. Protein product: CSVRAGTGINEQYF.

The genes are TRBV4-3 and TRBJ1-1, with a weak D call TRBD1 (5 bases). The CDR3 runs 14 residues. The V end was cut by 0 bases, the J end by 1 base, with 6 bases between. Looked up from germline, CDR1 is LGHNA and CDR2 is YSLEER. This CDR3 is CASSQETANTEAFF. The CDR3 bases are TGCGCCAGCAGCCAAGAGACAGCGAACACTGAAGCTTTCTTT.

The chain is built from TRBV7-3 and TRBJ2-7; a possible D gene is TRBD1 (7 bases). Germline values: CDR1 SGHTA, CDR2 FQGTGA. V was clipped by 1 base and J by 5 bases, with 15 bases between them. The CDR3 is made up of 15 amino acids. CDR3 protein: CASSLKLEGADEQYF. CDR3 DNA sequence: TGTGCCAGCAGCTTAAAGTTGGAGGGGGCGGACGAGCAGTACTTC.

The chain recombines TRBV19 with TRBJ2-5; D remains unclear. CDR3 size: 14 residues. V was clipped by 6 bases and J by 2 bases, with 13 bases between them. Germline assignment: CDR1 LNHDA and CDR2 SQIVND (reference sequence). The CDR3 DNA is TGTGCCAGTAGCTCAGAAGGATCTCAAGAGACCCAGTACTTC. It codes for CASSSEGSQETQYF.

The chain combines TRBV4-2 with TRBJ2-5; 10 bases fit TRBD1. The ends lost 1 base at V and 2 bases at J; junction bases unmatched: 10. This CDR3 spans 18 amino acids. Germline V gene lookup returns CDR1 LGHNA and CDR2 YNFKEQ. The CDR3 DNA follows: TGTGCCAGCAGCCAAGTGGGAAGGACAGGGGGGGGACAAGAGACCCAGTACTTC. Its protein product is CASSQVGRTGGGQETQYF.

The chain combines TRBV5-5 with TRBJ2-7; a possible D gene is TRBD2 (6 bases). The CDR3 spans 13 residues. Germline V gives CDR1 SGHKS, CDR2 YYEKEE (reference sequence). The V end was cut by 4 bases, the J end by 5 bases, with 13 bases between. CDR3 DNA: TGTGCCAGCAGCAGGGCCTGGGAGGACGAGCAGTACTTC. Protein sequence: CASSRAWEDEQYF.

The V call is TRBV5-8, the J call TRBJ1-6, with TRBD1 as a possible D gene (6 bases). The germline V gene encodes CDR1 SGHTS and CDR2 YDEGEE. Deletions cut 1 base from V and 6 bases from J, with 11 bases between. The CDR3 has 15 amino acids. The CDR3 loop reads CASSLRGALNSPLHF. CDR3 nucleotides: TGTGCCAGCAGCTTGCGGGGGGCGCTTAATTCACCCCTCCACTTT.

The chain is built from TRBV5-1 and TRBJ2-7; 7 nucleotides agree with TRBD1. Germline V CDR1 and CDR2: SGHRS, YFSETQ. The J segment lost 3 bases and the V segment lost 5 bases, leaving 8 bases of the junction unmatched. The CDR3 has 14 amino acids. The CDR3 region is CASSPGQAIYEQYF. CDR3 sequence (DNA): TGCGCCAGCAGTCCCGGACAGGCGATCTACGAGCAGTACTTC.

This clone was detected once. The chain is built from TRBV19 and TRBJ1-1; possible D gene TRBD1, 5 bases. The CDR3 totals 14 residues. V dropped 1 base and J dropped 3 bases, with 9 bases sitting between them. Per the germline V gene, CDR1 is LNHDA and CDR2 is SQIVND (reference sequence). CDR3 in DNA: TGTGCCAGTAGTATAGGGGGGTCTGACACTGAAGCTTTCTTT. The encoded protein is CASSIGGSDTEAFF.

The rearrangement joins TRBV28 to TRBJ2-7; TRBD1 agrees at 8 bases. J lost 5 bases, V lost 3 bases, and 9 bases had no gene match. Germline V gene sequence: CDR1 MDHEN, CDR2 SYDVKM. The CDR3 is 15 residues long. The DNA of the CDR3 is TGTGCCAGCAGTTTCCAAGGGCAGGGGGCAAACGAGCAGTACTTC. This gives the protein CASSFQGQGANEQYF.

J is TRBJ2-7 and V is TRBV7-2; TRBD2 aligns across 11 bases. The germline CDR1 and CDR2 sequences are SGHTA and FQGNSA. Trimming cost V 4 bases and J 0 bases; bases outside gene matches: 5. The CDR3 spans 16 residues. The CDR3 reads CASSSSGTSGSYEQYF. In nucleotides, the CDR3 is TGTGCCAGCAGCTCATCCGGGACTAGCGGCTCCTACGAGCAGTACTTC. Variable domain in full (rest from reference TRBV7-2 and TRBJ2-7): GAGVSQSPSNKVTEKGKDVELRCDPISGHTALYWYRQSLGQGLEFLIYFQGNSAPDKSGLPSDRFSAERTGGSVSTLTIQRTQQEDSAVYLCASSSSGTSGSYEQYFGPGTRLTVT.

Worth noting for this clone: This may come from a read error, since a much larger clone is one base off. This chain joins TRBV28 and TRBJ1-5; D unclear. This CDR3 is built from 13 residues. CDR1 and CDR2 (germline): MDHEN, SYDVKM. Trimming took off 5 bases at V and 2 bases at J, with 7 bases between the two ends. The CDR3 region has the DNA TGTGCCAGCAGTCCCCTGGGCAATCAGCCCCAGCATTTT. The encoded protein is CASSPLGNQPQHF.

The chain combines TRBV6-2 or TRBV6-3 with TRBJ2-6, with no clear D. The CDR3 is 16 amino acids. The germline CDR1 and CDR2 sequences are MNHEY and SVGEGT. V shed 4 bases and J shed 0 bases, with 10 bases lying between them. The CDR3, as DNA: TGTGCCAGCAGTTGGCGCCCAATCTCTGGGGCCAACGTCCTGACTTTC. Amino acid sequence: CASSWRPISGANVLTF.

This clone was detected only a few times. The V and J genes are TRBV6-2 or TRBV6-3 and TRBJ2-7; D is undetermined. V was trimmed by 3 bases and J by 6 bases, leaving 6 bases between them. The germline V gene has CDR1 MNHEY and CDR2 SVGEGT. This CDR3 has 11 amino acids. CDR3 sequence: CASSYRLEQYF. DNA for the CDR3: TGTGCCAGCAGTTATCGGCTCGAGCAGTACTTC.

The chain uses TRBV9 and TRBJ1-6; no clear D gene. Germline V gene data show CDR1 as SGDLS and CDR2 as YYNGEE. This CDR3 has 13 amino acids. Between the trimmed V and J ends, which lost 2 bases and 4 bases, there was a span of 4 bases. The CDR3 protein is CASSVRYNSPLHF. CDR3 in DNA: TGTGCCAGCAGCGTCCGTTATAATTCACCCCTCCACTTT.

The rearrangement joins TRBV28 to TRBJ2-7; D is unresolved. This CDR3 region has 11 residues. Germline CDR1 and CDR2: MDHEN and SYDVKM. With 7 bases removed from V and 2 bases from J, the gap between germline ends came to 6 bases. For the CDR3, the DNA is TGTGCCAGCAACCAGGCCTACGAGCAGTACTTC. Its translation is CASNQAYEQYF.

The rearrangement uses TRBV30 and TRBJ2-7; no firm D call. CDR3 length: 14 residues. Germline loops: CDR1 GTSNPN, CDR2 SVGIG (reference sequence). V lost 5 bases and J lost 2, with 16 bases in between. CDR3: CAWSSKRRTYEQYF. In nucleotides, the CDR3 is TGTGCCTGGTCCTCGAAGCGCCGCACCTACGAGCAGTACTTC. Full variable domain (remainder filled in from reference TRBV30 and TRBJ2-7): SQTIHQWPATLVQPVGSPLSLECTVEGTSNPNLYWYRQAAGRGLQLLFYSVGIGQISSEVPQNLSASRPQDRQFILSSKKLLLSDSGFYLCAWSSKRRTYEQYFGPGTRLTVT.

This clone showed up just once. V is TRBV9 and J is TRBJ2-7; 11 bases agree with TRBD1. Germline CDR1 reads SGDLS; CDR2 reads YYNGEE. The length of the CDR3 is 16 residues. The V segment lost 0 bases and the J segment 4 bases; nucleotides outside the gene matches: 6. The CDR3 is CASSVAPDRGPYEQYF. CDR3 bases: TGTGCCAGCAGCGTAGCCCCGGACAGGGGGCCATACGAGCAGTACTTC.

The chain has TRBV19 and TRBJ1-5, with 8 bases that match TRBD1. Germline CDR1 is LNHDA and CDR2 is SQIVND (reference sequence). V lost 3 bases and J lost 6; bases outside the gene matches: 7. This CDR3 is built from 15 residues. The CDR3 coding sequence is TGTGCCAGTAGTATCGACAGGGGTACGGGTCAGCCCCAGCATTTT. Translated, it gives CASSIDRGTGQPQHF.

The CDR3 sequence is CASSYPETSEQETQYF. The CDR3 DNA reads as TGTGCCAGCAGTTACCCTGAGACTAGCGAGCAAGAGACCCAGTACTTC. The chain uses TRBV6-6 and TRBJ2-5; 8 nucleotides match TRBD2. The CDR3 length is 16 residues. Germline V gives CDR1 MNHNY, CDR2 SVGAGI (reference sequence). The trim removed 2 bases at V and 2 bases at J, leaving 7 bases unmatched.

Only one count was recorded for this clone. The chain joins TRBV19 to TRBJ1-4; D is undetermined. Per germline, CDR1 LNHDA and CDR2 SQIVND (reference sequence). Trimming took 5 bases from V and 8 from J, leaving 12 bases between them. The CDR3 is 13 amino acids. CDR3 sequence reads: CASSLRPEEKLFF. In DNA form, the CDR3 reads TGTGCCAGTAGTCTCCGACCTGAGGAAAAACTGTTTTTT.

The J gene is TRBJ2-7, the V gene TRBV15; 7 bases are a match to TRBD2. The CDR3 spans 15 residues. CDR1 and CDR2 from the germline V gene are LNHNV and YYDKDF (reference sequence). J was trimmed by 0 bases and V by 1 base; bases with no gene match: 3. CDR3 sequence reads: CATSRGRGVSYEQYF. The CDR3 DNA reads TGTGCCACCAGCAGAGGCCGGGGGGTCTCCTACGAGCAGTACTTC.

A single count supports this clone. This chain links TRBV9 with TRBJ2-5; 8 bases agree with TRBD1. V lost 4 bases, J lost 5 bases, and 4 bases stayed unmatched. The germline V gene has CDR1 SGDLS and CDR2 YYNGEE. This CDR3 contains 13 residues. In DNA form, the CDR3 reads TGTGCCAGCAGCCGGACAGGGTTTGAGACCCAGTACTTC. This encodes CASSRTGFETQYF. Drawing the rest from reference TRBV9 and TRBJ2-5, the complete variable domain is DSGVTQTPKHLITATGQRVTLRCSPRSGDLSVYWYQQSLDQGLQFLIQYYNGEERAKGNILERFSAQQFPDLHSELNLSSLELGDSALYFCASSRTGFETQYFGPGTRLLVL.

The chain joins TRBV7-2 to TRBJ2-7; TRBD1 is a possible D gene (6 bases). The length of the CDR3 is 12 residues. Germline assignment: CDR1 SGHTA and CDR2 FQGNSA. The V end lost 3 bases, the J end lost 4 bases, and 7 bases lay between the germline ends. The CDR3 region has the DNA TGTGCCAGCAGCTTTCAGGGGTACGAGCAGTACTTC. It specifies CASSFQGYEQYF.

V usage is TRBV4-1 and J usage is TRBJ2-3; D call uncertain. V lost 0 bases to trimming and J lost 4 bases, with 5 bases between them. The CDR3 has 13 amino acids. The germline V gene has CDR1 MGHRA and CDR2 YSYEKL. CDR3 sequence: CASSQDLPDTQYF. The CDR3 region has the DNA TGCGCCAGCAGCCAAGATCTGCCAGATACGCAGTATTTT.